Listed below are T cell receptor beta chains from one sample, sequenced in a study of blood T cell repertoires in COVID-19. Sequencing was performed with immunoSEQ multiplex PCR; in TCRdb, only in-frame clones are kept and a portion is missing. The sample has approximately 52,000 clones; roughly 90% are singletons. The sample taken for sequencing was peripheral blood. The source is a human donor with active COVID-19. The donor label of this sample is uncertain. Each CDR3 is given with its conserved first and last residue. Each record gives: J gene, clone size, V gene, D gene, CDR3 DNA, CDR3 protein. The D gene is left open where the match is weak. Clone size is given for some rows only: seen once, a few or many times, or a class if the clone is expanded.

>TRBJ1-6|.|TRBV11-2|.
TGTGCCAGCAGCTTAAGGGGCGACGGCTCCTATAATTCACCCCTCCACTTT
CASSLRGDGSYNSPLHF
>TRBJ2-5|.|TRBV5-1|TRBD1
TGCGCCAGCAGCTCTAATCCGGCAGGGGGACGGGAGACCCAGTACTTC
CASSSNPAGGRETQYF
>TRBJ1-1|.|TRBV29-1|.
TGCAGCGTTCTCGAGGGCTACACTGAAGCTTTCTTT
CSVLEGYTEAFF
>TRBJ2-2|once|TRBV11-2|TRBD1
TGTGCCAGCAGTACCACAGGGGGCGCCGGGGAGCTGTTTTTT
CASSTTGGAGELFF
>TRBJ2-1|.|TRBV27|.
TGTGCCAGCAGTTATGGACAGCCTACGGACAATGAGCAGTTCTTC
CASSYGQPTDNEQFF
>TRBJ2-1|.|TRBV18|.
TGTGCCAGCTCACCATTGCGGGGTCCAAACAATGAGCAGTTCTTC
CASSPLRGPNNEQFF
>TRBJ2-7|.|TRBV4-1|TRBD1
TGCGCCAGCAGCCCTAAGGGGTCGGGACAGGGCTCCTACGAGCAGTACTTC
CASSPKGSGQGSYEQYF
>TRBJ1-1|.|TRBV5-1|.
TGCGCCAGCAGCTTTATAGAGGGCAGTTTTAACAAGGAAGCTTTCTTT
CASSFIEGSFNKEAFF
>TRBJ1-1|.|TRBV4-2|.
TGTGCCAGCCAGGGGCAGGGAAACACTGAAGCTTTCTTT
CASQGQGNTEAFF
>TRBJ2-3|.|TRBV18|.
TGTGCCAGCTCACCCCGCTCCGTCGGAGATACGCAGTATTTT
CASSPRSVGDTQYF
>TRBJ2-1|once|TRBV7-9|TRBD1
TGTGCCAGCAGCTCCCAGGCGGGACAGGCCGTCGAGCAGTTCTTC
CASSSQAGQAVEQFF
>TRBJ2-3|.|TRBV27|.
TGTGCCAGCAGTTTGGTCTACAGCACAGATACGCAGTATTTT
CASSLVYSTDTQYF
>TRBJ2-2|.|TRBV18|.
TGTGCCAGCTCAAACTCCTTATTAATCCCCGGGGAGCTGTTTTTT
CASSNSLLIPGELFF
>TRBJ2-3|.|TRBV5-1|.
TGCGCCAGCAGCCACTTTAGCGTAGATACGCAGTATTTT
CASSHFSVDTQYF
>TRBJ1-3|few|TRBV30|.
TGTGCCTGGAAAAAGGGACTGCACTCTGGAAACACCATATATTTT
CAWKKGLHSGNTIYF
>TRBJ2-7|.|TRBV11-1|TRBD2
TGTGCCAGCAGCTTAGCGCCCGGACTAGCCTACGAGCAGTACTTC
CASSLAPGLAYEQYF
>TRBJ1-1|.|TRBV7-2|.
TGTGCCAGCAGCTTACAGGGATTGGGTACTGAAGCTTTCTTT
CASSLQGLGTEAFF
>TRBJ2-7|.|TRBV28|TRBD2
TGTGCCAGCAGTGGGGGGGAGCCGATGAGCGGGAGAAGATACGAGCAGTACTTC
CASSGGEPMSGRRYEQYF
>TRBJ1-6|.|TRBV11-2|.
TGTGCCAGCACCCTAAGGGGTGGACAGTCTGGCTTTTATTCACCCCTCCACTTT
CASTLRGGQSGFYSPLHF
>TRBJ1-6|few|TRBV4-2|.
TGTGCCAGCAGCTCACCTCTCCGGTCAGGCACGATTAGGCCCCTCCACTTT
CASSSPLRSGTIRPLHF
>TRBJ1-5|.|TRBV19|.
TGTGCCAGTAGCTGGGGGCAGGGGTTCAACCAGCCCCAGCATTTT
CASSWGQGFNQPQHF
>TRBJ1-6|few|TRBV18|.
TGTGCCAGCTCACCATCGGGGATTAATTCACCCCTCCACTTT
CASSPSGINSPLHF
>TRBJ2-1|once|TRBV7-2|TRBD2
TGTGCCAGCAGCAAACAAACTAGCGGAAGTTCCTACAATGAGCAGTTCTTC
CASSKQTSGSSYNEQFF
>TRBJ2-7|.|TRBV6-5|TRBD2
TGTGCCAGCAGTTATGGCGGTCTAGCGGGAGTTGAGCAGTACTTC
CASSYGGLAGVEQYF
>TRBJ2-7|.|TRBV9|.
TGTGCCAGCAGCGTAAGAGGGGGTACCTACGAGCAGTACTTC
CASSVRGGTYEQYF
>TRBJ1-1|once|TRBV5-1|TRBD1
TGCGCCAGCAGCTTGGTTCCAGGGACAGTGAACACTGAAGCTTTCTTT
CASSLVPGTVNTEAFF
>TRBJ2-7|.|TRBV27|.
TGTGCCAGCAGTTCGCGCGGAGGGACCTACGAGCAGTACTTC
CASSSRGGTYEQYF
>TRBJ2-5|.|TRBV4-1|TRBD2
TGCGCCAGCAGCCCCAGTGGAGTAGCGGGGGGGACCCAGTACTTC
CASSPSGVAGGTQYF
>TRBJ2-3|.|TRBV12-3/TRBV12-4|.
TGTGCCAGCACCTATTTCGGGGCAGATACGCAGTATTTT
CASTYFGADTQYF
>TRBJ2-1|.|TRBV4-1|TRBD1
TGCGCCAGCAGCCAAGAAGGAACGGACAGGGGGCATGAGCAGTTCTTC
CASSQEGTDRGHEQFF
>TRBJ2-7|few|TRBV5-6|.
TGTGCCAGCAGCTTGGCCGGTCGTTACGAGCAGTACTTC
CASSLAGRYEQYF
>TRBJ1-4|few|TRBV5-1|.
TGCGCCAGCAGCTTGGAGAGCGCTAGTGAAAAACTGTTTTTT
CASSLESASEKLFF
>TRBJ1-1|once|TRBV18|TRBD1
TGTGCCAGCTCGCGCAGGGGGGCCGATGAAGCTTTCTTT
CASSRRGADEAFF
>TRBJ2-3|once|TRBV28|.
TGTGCCAGCAGTCCACTTGCGGGTAGCGGCCACACAGATACGCAGTATTTT
CASSPLAGSGHTDTQYF
>TRBJ1-1|.|TRBV6-4|.
TGTGCCAGCAAATCGGGCAAGGGGACTGAAGCTTTCTTT
CASKSGKGTEAFF
>TRBJ1-1|.|TRBV5-8|TRBD1
TGTGCCAGCAGCTTTTTAGGGGGCGTAGCCACTGAAGCTTTCTTT
CASSFLGGVATEAFF
>TRBJ2-7|.|TRBV7-9|.
TGTGCCACCGACCGCCGGGACAACTCCTACGAGCAGTACTTC
CATDRRDNSYEQYF